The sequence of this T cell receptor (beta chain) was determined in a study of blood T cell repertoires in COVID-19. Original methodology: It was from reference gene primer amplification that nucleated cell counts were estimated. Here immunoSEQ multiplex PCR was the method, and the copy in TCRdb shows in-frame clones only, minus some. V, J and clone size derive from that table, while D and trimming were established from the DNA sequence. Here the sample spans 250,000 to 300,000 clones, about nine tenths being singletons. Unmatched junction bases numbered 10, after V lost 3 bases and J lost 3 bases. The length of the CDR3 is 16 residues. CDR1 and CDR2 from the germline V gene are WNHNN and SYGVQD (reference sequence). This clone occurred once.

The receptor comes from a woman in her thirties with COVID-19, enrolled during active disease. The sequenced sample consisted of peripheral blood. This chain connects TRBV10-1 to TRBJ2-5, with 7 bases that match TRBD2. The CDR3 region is CASSEWGGSGEETQYF. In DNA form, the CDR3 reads TGCGCCAGCAGTGAATGGGGGGGGTCTGGGGAAGAGACCCAGTACTTC.